This T cell receptor (beta chain) was obtained from a study of molecular identifiers for immune sequencing clone quantification. Bulk TCR libraries used previously described methods and listed TCR primers. TCRdb redid the calling of the PCR reads with MiXCR, one entry per CDR3 protein. The data show around 470,000 distinct CDR3 sequences, about 20% seen once. Germline CDR1 is MNHNS and CDR2 is SASEGT. The CDR3 loop spans 11 amino acids. Trimming shortened V by 1 base and J by 7 bases, and 2 bases separated the two germline ends. This clonotype was detected a few times. The sample was naive CD8+ T cells from blood, with Jurkat cell RNA spiked in. Subset of the sample: FACS-sorted CD8+CD4-CCR7+CD45RA+ naive T cells. This rearrangement joins TRBV6-1 to TRBJ1-5; D remains ambiguous. This receptor was identified in a human donor in good health. Some libraries in this study had Jurkat cell RNA spiked in. CDR3 sequence reads: CASSEEQPQHF. Written as DNA, the CDR3 is TGTGCCAGCAGTGAAGAACAGCCCCAGCATTTT.